This TCR beta chain was recorded in a study of tumor-infiltrating lymphocytes in primary liver carcinoma. On the study more broadly: Samples returned roughly 3.5 to 7.5 million productive TCRbeta reads each. Read depth did not differ significantly between tissue types. Notes on the study in general: Among the pair types, tumor region pairs showed more overlap than tumor-adjacent and tumor-blood pairs. The difference in top-250-clone fraction between tumors and blood was significant, favoring tumors (p = 0.039).

TCR beta cDNA was reverse-transcribed from roughly 0.45 ug of total RNA. The reaction used a constant-region primer and ProtoScript II reverse transcriptase. Libraries for TCR beta were built through three nested multiplex PCR rounds, which together made up a slightly modified ARM-PCR procedure. Researchers ran the first two PCR rounds for roughly 11 cycles each with TRBV1-TRBV30 forward primers and a C-beta reverse primer. Via MiXCR, TCRdb re-called the multiplex PCR reads, giving one row per CDR3 protein. The sample includes roughly 49,000 distinct CDR3 sequences, around 73% seen only once; the top ten take 24%. As regards this clonotype: As yet, its antigen is unknown.

The study co-extracted DNA and RNA from around 20-30 mg of unsorted bulk tissue. Samples were taken from five separate regions (per tumor). CDR3 length: 16 amino acids. The J segment lost 4 bases and the V segment lost 4 bases, leaving 10 bases of the junction unmatched. Germline CDR1 reads SGHAT; CDR2 reads FQNNGV. The sequence was obtained from a man between 40 and 49 years old with primary liver carcinoma and hepatitis B virus infection. The specimen was liver tumor tissue from sampling region 5. Subset in this sample: tumor region T5, tumor centre. The chain is built from TRBV11-2 and TRBJ2-5; 9 nucleotides line up with TRBD2. The CDR3 sequence is CASSYSRGSGRETQYF. The DNA of the CDR3 is TGTGCCAGCAGCTACTCCCGTGGTAGCGGGAGAGAGACCCAGTACTTC.